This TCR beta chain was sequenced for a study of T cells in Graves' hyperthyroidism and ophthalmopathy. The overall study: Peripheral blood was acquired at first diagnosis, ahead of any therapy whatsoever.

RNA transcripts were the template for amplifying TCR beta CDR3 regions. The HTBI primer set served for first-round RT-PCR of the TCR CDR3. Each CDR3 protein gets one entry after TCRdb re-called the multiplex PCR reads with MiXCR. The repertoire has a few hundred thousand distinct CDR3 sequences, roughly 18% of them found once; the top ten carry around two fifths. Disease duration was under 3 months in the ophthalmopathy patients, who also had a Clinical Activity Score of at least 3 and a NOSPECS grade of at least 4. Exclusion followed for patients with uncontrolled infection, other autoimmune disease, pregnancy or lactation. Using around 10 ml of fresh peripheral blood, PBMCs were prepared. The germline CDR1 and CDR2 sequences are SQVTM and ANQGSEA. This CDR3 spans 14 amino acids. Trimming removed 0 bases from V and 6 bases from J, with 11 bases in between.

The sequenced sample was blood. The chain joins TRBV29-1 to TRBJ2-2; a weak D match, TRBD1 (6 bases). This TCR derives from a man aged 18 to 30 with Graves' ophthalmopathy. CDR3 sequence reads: CSVEERSGAGELFF. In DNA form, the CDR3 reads TGCAGCGTTGAAGAGAGGTCAGGGGCCGGGGAGCTGTTTTTT.